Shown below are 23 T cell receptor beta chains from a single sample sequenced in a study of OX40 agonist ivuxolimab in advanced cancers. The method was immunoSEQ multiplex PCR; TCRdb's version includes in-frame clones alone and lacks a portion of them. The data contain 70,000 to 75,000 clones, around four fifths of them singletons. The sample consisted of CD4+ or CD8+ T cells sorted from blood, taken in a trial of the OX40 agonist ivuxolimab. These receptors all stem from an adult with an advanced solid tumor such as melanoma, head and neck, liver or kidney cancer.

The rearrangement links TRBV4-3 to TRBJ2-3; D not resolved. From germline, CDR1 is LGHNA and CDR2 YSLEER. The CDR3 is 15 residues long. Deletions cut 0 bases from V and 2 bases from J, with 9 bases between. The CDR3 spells CASSQDLGPTDTQYF. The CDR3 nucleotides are TGCGCCAGCAGCCAAGATTTAGGCCCCACAGATACGCAGTATTTT.

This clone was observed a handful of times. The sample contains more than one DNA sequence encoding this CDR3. CDR3: CASSLAGAKNIQYF. DNA for the CDR3: TGTGCCAGCAGTTTAGCAGGAGCCAAAAACATTCAGTACTTC. The chain recombines TRBV28 with TRBJ2-4; D is uncertain. With 2 bases removed from V and 0 bases from J, the gap between germline ends came to 5 bases. This CDR3 has 14 residues. The germline CDR1 and CDR2 sequences are MDHEN and SYDVKM.

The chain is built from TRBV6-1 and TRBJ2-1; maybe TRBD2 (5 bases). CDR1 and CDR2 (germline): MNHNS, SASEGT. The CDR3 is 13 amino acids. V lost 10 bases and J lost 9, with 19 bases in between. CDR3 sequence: CAIQSRELGEQFF. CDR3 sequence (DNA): TGTGCCATCCAGAGCCGGGAATTGGGTGAGCAGTTCTTC.

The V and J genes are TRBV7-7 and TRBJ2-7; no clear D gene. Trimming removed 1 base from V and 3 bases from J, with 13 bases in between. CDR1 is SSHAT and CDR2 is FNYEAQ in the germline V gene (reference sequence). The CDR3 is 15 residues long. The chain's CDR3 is CASSLGRRTRYEQYF. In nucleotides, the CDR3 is TGTGCCAGCAGCTTAGGAAGGAGAACCCGCTACGAGCAGTACTTC.

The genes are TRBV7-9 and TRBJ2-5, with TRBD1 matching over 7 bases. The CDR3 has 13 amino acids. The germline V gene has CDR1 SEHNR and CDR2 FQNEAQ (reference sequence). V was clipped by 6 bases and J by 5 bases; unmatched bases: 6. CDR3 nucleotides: TGTGCCAGCAGTCACAGGGGCGTGGAGACCCAGTACTTC. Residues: CASSHRGVETQYF.

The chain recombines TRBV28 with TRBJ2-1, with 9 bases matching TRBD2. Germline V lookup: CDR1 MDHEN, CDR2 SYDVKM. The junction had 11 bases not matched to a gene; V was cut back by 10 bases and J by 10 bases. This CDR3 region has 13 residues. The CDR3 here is CATPRGGVDEQFF. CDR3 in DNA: TGTGCCACCCCCCGCGGGGGGGTTGACGAGCAGTTCTTC.

DNA of the CDR3: TGTGCCAGTAGTATACTAGCGGGGGGGGATAATGAGCAGTTCTTC. Translating it yields CASSILAGGDNEQFF. V and J are TRBV19 and TRBJ2-1; 12 bases are a match to TRBD2. J was trimmed by 7 bases and V by 2 bases; bases with no gene match: 3. Germline-derived CDR1 and CDR2 are LNHDA and SQIVND (reference sequence). The CDR3 length is 15 residues.

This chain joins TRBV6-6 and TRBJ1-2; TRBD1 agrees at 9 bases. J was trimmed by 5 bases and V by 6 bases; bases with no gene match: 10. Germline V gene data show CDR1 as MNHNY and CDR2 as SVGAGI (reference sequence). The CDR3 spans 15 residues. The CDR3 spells CASRESKDRGYGYTF. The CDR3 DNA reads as TGTGCCAGCAGGGAATCGAAGGACAGGGGTTATGGCTACACCTTC.

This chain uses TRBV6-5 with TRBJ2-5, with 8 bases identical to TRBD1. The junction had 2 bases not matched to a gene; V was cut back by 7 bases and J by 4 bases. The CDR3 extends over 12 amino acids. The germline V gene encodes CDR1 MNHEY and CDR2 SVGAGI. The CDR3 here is CASKTGGETQYF. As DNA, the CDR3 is TGTGCCAGCAAAACAGGGGGAGAGACCCAGTACTTC.

CDR3 nucleotide sequence: TGCGCCAGCAGCTCGAACAGACAATTCTCACCCCTCCACTTT. Encoded protein: CASSSNRQFSPLHF. The chain uses TRBV5-1 and TRBJ1-6; no reliable D call. Germline V CDR1 and CDR2: SGHRS, YFSETQ. The CDR3 loop spans 14 amino acids. V was clipped by 3 bases and J by 10 bases, with 14 bases between them.

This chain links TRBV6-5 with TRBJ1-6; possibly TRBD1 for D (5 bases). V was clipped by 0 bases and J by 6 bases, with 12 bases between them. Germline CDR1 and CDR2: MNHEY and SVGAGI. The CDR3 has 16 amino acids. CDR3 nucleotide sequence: TGTGCCAGCAGTTACTCCGCGAGCAGGGTTAATTCACCCCTCCACTTT. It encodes CASSYSASRVNSPLHF.

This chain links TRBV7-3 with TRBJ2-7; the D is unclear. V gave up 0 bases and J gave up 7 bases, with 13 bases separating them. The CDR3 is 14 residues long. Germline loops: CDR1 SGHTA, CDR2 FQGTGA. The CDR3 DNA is TGTGCCAGCAGCTTAACGGCCTCGCCGAGGGAGCAGTACTTC. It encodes CASSLTASPREQYF.

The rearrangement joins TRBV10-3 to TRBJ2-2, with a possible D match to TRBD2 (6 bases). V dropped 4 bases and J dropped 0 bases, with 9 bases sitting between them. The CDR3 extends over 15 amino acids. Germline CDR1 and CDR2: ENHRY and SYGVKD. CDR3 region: CAISARGSNTGELFF. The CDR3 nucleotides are TGTGCCATCAGTGCTCGGGGGTCGAACACCGGGGAGCTGTTTTTT.

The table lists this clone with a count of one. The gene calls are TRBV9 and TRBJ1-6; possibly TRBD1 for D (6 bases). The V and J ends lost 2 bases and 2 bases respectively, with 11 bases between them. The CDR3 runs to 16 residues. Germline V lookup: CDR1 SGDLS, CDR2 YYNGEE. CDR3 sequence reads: CASSVEGDAYNSPLHF. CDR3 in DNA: TGTGCCAGCAGCGTGGAGGGGGATGCCTATAATTCACCCCTCCACTTT.

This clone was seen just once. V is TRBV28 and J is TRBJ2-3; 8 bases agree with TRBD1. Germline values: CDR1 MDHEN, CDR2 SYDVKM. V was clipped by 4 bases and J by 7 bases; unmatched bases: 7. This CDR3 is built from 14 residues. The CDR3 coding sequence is TGTGCCAGCAGTTGGACAGGGTCCCTCTATACGCAGTATTTT. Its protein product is CASSWTGSLYTQYF.

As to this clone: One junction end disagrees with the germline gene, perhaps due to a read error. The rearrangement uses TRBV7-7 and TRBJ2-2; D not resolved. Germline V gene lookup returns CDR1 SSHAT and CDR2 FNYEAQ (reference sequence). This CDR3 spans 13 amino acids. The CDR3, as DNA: TGTGCTAGCAGCTTAGTAATGGGCGGGGAGCTGTTTTTT. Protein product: CASSLVMGGELFF.

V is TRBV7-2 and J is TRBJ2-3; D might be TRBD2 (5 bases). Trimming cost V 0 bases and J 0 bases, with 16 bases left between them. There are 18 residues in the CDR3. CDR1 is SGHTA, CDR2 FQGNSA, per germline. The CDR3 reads CASSLADQEEPSTDTQYF. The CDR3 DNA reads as TGTGCCAGCAGCTTAGCGGATCAGGAGGAACCTAGCACAGATACGCAGTATTTT. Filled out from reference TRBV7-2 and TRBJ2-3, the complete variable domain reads GAGVSQSPSNKVTEKGKDVELRCDPISGHTALYWYRQSLGQGLEFLIYFQGNSAPDKSGLPSDRFSAERTGGSVSTLTIQRTQQEDSAVYLCASSLADQEEPSTDTQYFGPGTRLTVL.

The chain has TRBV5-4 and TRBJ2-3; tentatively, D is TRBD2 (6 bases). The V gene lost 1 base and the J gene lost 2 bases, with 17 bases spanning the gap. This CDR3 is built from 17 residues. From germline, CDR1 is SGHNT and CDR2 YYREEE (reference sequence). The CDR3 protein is CASSLMRREIFTDTQYF. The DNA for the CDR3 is TGTGCCAGCAGCTTGATGCGGAGGGAAATTTTCACAGATACGCAGTATTTT.

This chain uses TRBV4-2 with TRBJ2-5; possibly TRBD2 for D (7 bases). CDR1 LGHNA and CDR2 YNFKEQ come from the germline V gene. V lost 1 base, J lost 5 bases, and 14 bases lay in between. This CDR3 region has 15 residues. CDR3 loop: CASSQAGGAGETQYF. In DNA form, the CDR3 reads TGTGCCAGCAGCCAAGCTGGGGGGGCCGGGGAGACCCAGTACTTC.

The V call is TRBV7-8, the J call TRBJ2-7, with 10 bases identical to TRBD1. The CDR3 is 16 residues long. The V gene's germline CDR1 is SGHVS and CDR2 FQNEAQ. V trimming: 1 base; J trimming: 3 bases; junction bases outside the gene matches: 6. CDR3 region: CASSLVVGQGVYEQYV. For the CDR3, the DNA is TGTGCCAGCAGCTTAGTAGTTGGACAGGGGGTCTACGAGCAGTACGTC.

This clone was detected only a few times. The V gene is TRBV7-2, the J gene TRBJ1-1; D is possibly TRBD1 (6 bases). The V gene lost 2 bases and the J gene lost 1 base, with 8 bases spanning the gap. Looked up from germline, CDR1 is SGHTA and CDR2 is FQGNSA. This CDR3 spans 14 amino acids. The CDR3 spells CASSLMTGNTEAFF. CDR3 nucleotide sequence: TGTGCCAGCAGCTTAATGACAGGGAACACTGAAGCTTTCTTT.

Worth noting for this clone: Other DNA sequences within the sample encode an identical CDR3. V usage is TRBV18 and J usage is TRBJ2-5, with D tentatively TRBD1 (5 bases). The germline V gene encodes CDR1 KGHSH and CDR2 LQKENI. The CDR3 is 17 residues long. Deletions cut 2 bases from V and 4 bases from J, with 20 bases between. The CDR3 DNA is TGTGCCAGCTCACCAATGCAAGCAGGATTAGGGGTAGAGACCCAGTACTTC. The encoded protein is CASSPMQAGLGVETQYF.

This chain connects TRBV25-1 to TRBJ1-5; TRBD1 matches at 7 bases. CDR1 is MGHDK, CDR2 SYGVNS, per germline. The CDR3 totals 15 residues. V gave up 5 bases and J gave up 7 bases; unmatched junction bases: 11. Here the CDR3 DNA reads TGTGCCAGCAGTAAGGGGACAGCCGGGGACCAGCCCCAGCATTTT. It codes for CASSKGTAGDQPQHF.